A single sample is the source of the 19 T cell receptor beta chains below, sequenced in a study of radiotherapy plus CTLA-4 blockade in lung cancer listed by TCRdb under 2018. Libraries were made using the immunoSEQ multiplex PCR assay. The table comes from immuneACCESS by way of TCRdb, which keeps in-frame sequences with V and J called. Part of the clones is missing from these tables; in studies checked, under half for an unresolved V gene and the rest for unknown reasons. The sample profile shows about 38,000 clones; about 80% of them were found once. The ten biggest clones cover less than 9% of the sample. Sequenced material: peripheral blood, taken from a patient treated with radiotherapy plus ipilimumab. The receptor source for this set is a human donor with non-small cell lung cancer who had stable disease on radiotherapy plus ipilimumab.

This chain uses TRBV5-4 with TRBJ2-5; a possible D gene is TRBD2 (6 bases). Germline V CDR1 and CDR2: SGHNT, YYREEE (reference sequence). V was clipped by 3 bases and J by 7 bases, with 7 bases between them. This CDR3 comprises 11 residues. CDR3 bases: TGTGCCAGCAGCTCGGAGGGGACCCAGTACTTC. It specifies CASSSEGTQYF.

The chain combines TRBV6-1 with TRBJ2-5; D is undetermined. The CDR3 runs to 14 residues. The germline V gene has CDR1 MNHNS and CDR2 SASEGT. Trimming stripped 6 bases from V and 1 base from J, with 12 bases between. For the CDR3, the DNA is TGTGCCAGCAGACCCACCTGGGCCCAAGAGACCCAGTACTTC. Its translation: CASRPTWAQETQYF.

This chain uses TRBV11-3 with TRBJ2-7; unclear D gene. Germline V gene sequence: CDR1 SGHNT, CDR2 YENEEA. Trimming pared 2 bases from V and 3 bases from J, leaving 5 bases between. This CDR3 contains 12 residues. The CDR3 DNA reads as TGTGCCAGCAGCTTATCAGGCTACGAGCAGTACTTC. This encodes CASSLSGYEQYF.

This clone is labeled medium-sized. The V call is TRBV5-6, the J call TRBJ1-5; 7 nucleotides align to TRBD1. V lost 4 bases to trimming and J lost 6 bases; unmatched junction nucleotides: 7. Germline loops: CDR1 SGHDT, CDR2 YYEEEE. This CDR3 spans 14 amino acids. CDR3 DNA sequence: TGTGCCAGCAGCGAGACAGGGAATCGTCAGCCCCAGCATTTT. It yields the protein CASSETGNRQPQHF.

The chain combines TRBV2 with TRBJ1-2; TRBD1 is a possible D gene (6 bases). The CDR3 runs to 13 residues. V lost 7 bases to trimming and J lost 6 bases, with 15 bases between them. Germline CDR1 SNHLY, CDR2 FYNNEI. The CDR3 loop is CASTGGQWHGYTF. The DNA for the CDR3 is TGTGCCAGCACTGGGGGCCAGTGGCATGGCTACACCTTC.

In the case of this clone: One end of the junction varies from germline; a read error may be responsible. Other nucleotide sequences in the sample specify the same CDR3. This chain joins TRBV6-1 and TRBJ1-2; D gene uncertain. Germline CDR1 reads MNHNS; CDR2 reads SASEGT. This CDR3 region has 12 residues. This chain's CDR3 is CASSEQVYGYTF. Here the CDR3 DNA reads TGTGCCAGCAGTGAACAGGTCTATGGTTACACCTTC.

The chain joins TRBV19 to TRBJ1-3; 7 nucleotides line up with TRBD1. Per the germline V gene, CDR1 is LNHDA and CDR2 is SQIVND (reference sequence). V gave up 10 bases and J gave up 2 bases; unmatched junction bases: 8. This CDR3 has 14 residues. The CDR3 DNA reads TGTGCCACCCCCAGGGGGGGTCCTGGAAACACCATATATTTT. As protein: CATPRGGPGNTIYF.

The gene calls are TRBV5-1 and TRBJ2-4; 8 nucleotides match TRBD2. CDR1 SGHRS and CDR2 YFSETQ come from the germline V gene. V was clipped by 4 bases and J by 5 bases; unmatched bases: 8. This CDR3 has 15 amino acids. The CDR3 loop reads CASSQLGAGENIQYF. The CDR3 region has the DNA TGCGCCAGCAGCCAATTGGGAGCGGGGGAAAACATTCAGTACTTC.

This chain joins TRBV5-6 and TRBJ1-2, with D uncertain. Trimming took 2 bases from V and 4 from J, leaving 18 bases between them. Germline V CDR1 and CDR2: SGHDT, YYEEEE. This CDR3 is 16 amino acids long. The chain's CDR3 is CASSFRGVGLSYGYTF. The CDR3, as DNA: TGTGCCAGCAGCTTTCGTGGTGTGGGATTAAGCTATGGCTACACCTTC.

The chain employs TRBV9 and TRBJ2-4; D unresolved. Germline loops: CDR1 SGDLS, CDR2 YYNGEE. The V gene lost 2 bases and the J gene lost 4 bases, with 7 bases spanning the gap. The CDR3 totals 13 residues. The CDR3 region has the DNA TGTGCCAGCAGCGTGGACGGAAAAAACATTCAGTACTTC. Translating gives CASSVDGKNIQYF.

V is TRBV10-3 and J is TRBJ2-3; tentatively, D is TRBD2 (5 bases). Germline V gene sequence: CDR1 ENHRY, CDR2 SYGVKD. With 3 bases removed from V and 2 bases from J, the gap between germline ends came to 9 bases. The CDR3 extends over 14 amino acids. Written as DNA, the CDR3 is TGTGCCATCAGTGACCCGGACTTCACAGATACGCAGTATTTT. Its translation: CAISDPDFTDTQYF.

V gene TRBV18 combines with J gene TRBJ1-1, with D uncertain. Trimming left V 1 base short and J 0 bases short, with 12 bases between. The CDR3 contains 16 residues. Per the germline V gene, CDR1 is KGHSH and CDR2 is LQKENI. CDR3 region: CASSPQSADVNTEAFF. Here the CDR3 DNA reads TGTGCCAGCTCACCACAAAGCGCAGACGTGAACACTGAAGCTTTCTTT.

V and J are TRBV27 and TRBJ1-2, with 7 bases identical to TRBD1. CDR3 length equals 15 residues. The V gene end was trimmed by 4 bases and the J gene end by 3 bases; junction bases not matched to a gene: 8. CDR1 and CDR2 (germline): MNHEY, SMNVEV (reference sequence). The CDR3 sequence is CASSSRDREYYGYTF. In DNA, the CDR3 is TGTGCCAGCAGTTCCCGGGACAGAGAGTACTATGGCTACACCTTC.

This chain links TRBV19 with TRBJ1-4; unclear D gene. Between the trimmed V and J ends, which lost 1 base and 6 bases, there was a span of 6 bases. Germline V CDR1 and CDR2: LNHDA, SQIVND (reference sequence). This CDR3 comprises 13 residues. CDR3: CASSIVKHEKLFF. The CDR3 DNA reads as TGTGCCAGTAGTATAGTAAAGCATGAAAAACTGTTTTTT. The full variable domain, completed using reference TRBV19 and TRBJ1-4, is DGGITQSPKYLFRKEGQNVTLSCEQNLNHDAMYWYRQDPGQGLRLIYYSQIVNDFQKGDIAEGYSVSREKKESFPLTVTSAQKNPTAFYLCASSIVKHEKLFFGSGTQLSVL.

This sequence joins TRBV10-3 and TRBJ1-1; weak D call: TRBD1 (5 bases). The CDR3 runs to 11 residues. V gave up 4 bases and J gave up 8 bases, with 8 bases separating them. Per the germline V gene, CDR1 is ENHRY and CDR2 is SYGVKD. CDR3: CAISVRDEAFF. Written as DNA, the CDR3 is TGTGCCATCAGTGTCCGGGACGAAGCTTTCTTT.

The sample holds a few counts of this clone. V and J are TRBV6-6 and TRBJ2-7; 10 bases line up with TRBD2. The trim removed 4 bases at V and 7 bases at J, leaving 10 bases unmatched. Germline V gene data show CDR1 as MNHNY and CDR2 as SVGAGI (reference sequence). The CDR3 loop spans 15 amino acids. Written as DNA, the CDR3 is TGTGCCAGCAGTTTCACCGGGACTAGCGAGGGTGAGCAGTACGTC. It is translated as CASSFTGTSEGEQYV.

The rearrangement links TRBV27 to TRBJ1-2; TRBD1 aligns across 9 bases. V trimming: 2 bases; J trimming: 6 bases; junction bases outside the gene matches: 19. This CDR3 is 19 amino acids long. Per germline, CDR1 MNHEY and CDR2 SMNVEV (reference sequence). The CDR3 DNA sequence: TGTGCCAGCAGTTTACAAGGGTTGACGTTCGGGGACAGGGTAGATGGCTACACCTTC. Its translation is CASSLQGLTFGDRVDGYTF.

The rearrangement uses TRBV27 and TRBJ1-2; TRBD1 aligns across 8 bases. V was clipped by 5 bases and J by 2 bases; unmatched bases: 10. The CDR3 loop spans 16 amino acids. Germline V gene sequence: CDR1 MNHEY, CDR2 SMNVEV (reference sequence). CDR3 in DNA: TGTGCCAGCAGTCCTGCCCGGGACAGGCGAAACTATGGCTACACCTTC. It specifies CASSPARDRRNYGYTF.

The chain uses TRBV2 and TRBJ2-7; 8 bases are a match to TRBD2. The V and J ends lost 6 bases and 3 bases, in that order; junction bases with no gene match: 1. This CDR3 comprises 12 residues. CDR1 is SNHLY, CDR2 FYNNEI, per germline. CDR3 region: CASRGLVYEQYF. CDR3 nucleotides: TGTGCCAGCAGGGGACTAGTCTACGAGCAGTACTTC. The full variable domain, completed using reference TRBV2 and TRBJ2-7, is EPEVTQTPSHQVTQMGQEVILRCVPISNHLYFYWYRQILGQKVEFLVSFYNNEISEKSEIFDDQFSVERPDGSNFTLKIRSTKLEDSAMYFCASRGLVYEQYFGPGTRLTVT.